This record looks at one T cell receptor beta chain sequence and its context. The CDR3 length is 13 residues. Trimming stripped 2 bases from V and 8 bases from J, with 12 bases between. The germline V gene encodes CDR1 MNHEY and CDR2 SVGAGI. This sample is drawn from a study of blood T cell repertoires in COVID-19. Study context: Recovery meant two consecutive negative NP/OP PCR tests, professional clearance, or resolved symptoms. The origin of the acute and convalescent COVID-19 samples was the United States, Italy and Spain. Sample material is recorded as cDNA or gDNA derived from T cells, B-cell-depleted T cells, or PBMCs.

Produced via immunoSEQ multiplex PCR; TCRdb's table is partial and in-frame only. The table has some 160,000 clones, 79% seen once. Those enrolled, adults aged roughly 18 to 89 years, came from about 24 US areas. The V gene is TRBV6-5, the J gene TRBJ1-2, with D tentatively TRBD1 (5 bases). Material: PBMCs or T cells enriched from blood (not recorded which). The sequence came from a woman in her seventies in a cohort exposed to, infected with or recovered from COVID-19 (not recorded which). The CDR3 DNA reads TGTGCCAGCAGTTACAAAGGGGCGCGAGGCTACACCTTC. Its protein is CASSYKGARGYTF.